This entry lists 28 T cell receptor beta chains sequenced from one sample in a study of T cell clonality in common variable immunodeficiency. Only in-frame clones appear in the TCRdb table, and some are missing; sequencing was by immunoSEQ multiplex PCR. This sample carries around 57,000 clones, none of them present only once. Sequenced input: peripheral blood mononuclear cells. Receptor source: a person between 18 and 69 years old in good health.

In this sample, this clone turned up many times. The CDR3 is cut off 3 residues early in the read; its end comes from the germline J gene. This chain joins TRBV20-1 and TRBJ2-7; no reliable D call. This CDR3 contains 15 residues. Looked up from germline, CDR1 is DFQATT and CDR2 is SNEGSKA (reference sequence). V was cut by 3 bases and J by 5 bases, with 20 bases left in between. The sequenced CDR3 bases are TGCAGTGCTAGTCCGGTGGGCCGAACCCAAGACGAG. It codes for CSASPVGRTQDE. The full-length CDR3 reads as CSASPVGRTQDEQYF.

This clone was seen repeatedly, ten times or more. The CDR3 is cut off 3 residues early in the read; its end comes from the germline J gene. The chain is built from TRBV10-3 and TRBJ2-3; TRBD2 matches 7 bases. Per germline, CDR1 ENHRY and CDR2 SYGVKD. J lost 4 bases, V lost 2 bases, and 9 bases had no gene match. The CDR3 is 16 amino acids. The CDR3: CAISEGGRGIADTQYF. The CDR3 bases that were read are TGTGCCATCAGTGAGGGCGGGAGAGGGATAGCAGATACG.

This clone occurred many times. CDR3 in amino acids: CSARDLSPFSEAFF. The covered CDR3 bases are TGCAGTGCTAGAGATCTCAGTCCTTTTTCTGAA. J is TRBJ1-1 and V is TRBV20-1; no definite D call. The read halts 3 residues ahead of the CDR3 end, with the missing end drawn from the germline J gene. Trimming left V 0 bases short and J 6 bases short, with 14 bases between. Per the germline V gene, CDR1 is DFQATT and CDR2 is SNEGSKA (reference sequence). The CDR3 sequence is 14 residues long.

This clone was counted at least ten times. The read terminates 3 residues ahead of where the CDR3 ends, so the germline J gene completes it. J is TRBJ1-2 and V is TRBV20-1, with D unresolved. The CDR3 spans 13 residues. The V end lost 0 bases, the J end lost 0 bases, and 5 bases lay between the germline ends. CDR1 is DFQATT, CDR2 SNEGSKA, per germline (reference sequence). CDR3 amino acids: CSARDTTNYGYTF. Incomplete CDR3 DNA: TGCAGTGCTAGAGATACAACTAACTATGGC.

This clone occurred many times. CDR3 in amino acids: CASRRASGMNTGELFF. The CDR3 bases that were read are TGTGCCAGCCGGAGGGCTAGCGGGATGAACACCGGGGAG. The J gene is TRBJ2-2, the V gene TRBV6-2 or TRBV6-3, with 9 bases lining up with TRBD2. The read comes to an end 3 residues before the CDR3 does, leaving the germline J gene to fill in the end. Germline V CDR1 and CDR2: MNHEY, SVGEGT. The CDR3 consists of 16 residues. V gave up 8 bases and J gave up 1 base; unmatched junction bases: 8.

This clone was seen only a few times. From the germline J gene comes the end of the CDR3, since the read stops 3 residues before it. The V call is TRBV11-1, the J call TRBJ1-6; the match to TRBD1 covers 7 bases. V shed 5 bases and J 7 bases; nucleotides not matched to a gene: 8. The CDR3 contains 15 residues. Germline values: CDR1 SGHAT, CDR2 FQDESV (reference sequence). The CDR3 region is CASSPSGTANSPLHF. The covered CDR3 bases are TGTGCCAGCAGCCCCTCCGGGACAGCGAATTCACCC.

Ten or more counts support this clone. The CDR3 extends 3 residues past the end of the read, so its final part is completed from the germline J gene. The rearrangement links TRBV19 to TRBJ1-1; no definite D call. This CDR3 is built from 13 residues. Per the germline V gene, CDR1 is LNHDA and CDR2 is SQIVND (reference sequence). The V gene lost 7 bases and the J gene lost 4 bases, with 13 bases spanning the gap. CDR3 sequence: CASTKRVATEAFF. The part of the CDR3 DNA that was read is TGTGCCAGTACAAAGAGGGTTGCCACTGAA. Full variable domain (remainder filled in from reference TRBV19 and TRBJ1-1): DGGITQSPKYLFRKEGQNVTLSCEQNLNHDAMYWYRQDPGQGLRLIYYSQIVNDFQKGDIAEGYSVSREKKESFPLTVTSAQKNPTAFYLCASTKRVATEAFFGQGTRLTVV.

This clone was counted many times. With the read ending 3 residues before the CDR3 end, the germline J gene is used to fill in that end. The chain combines TRBV5-4 with TRBJ2-5; TRBD2 is a possible D gene (6 bases). From germline, CDR1 is SGHNT and CDR2 YYREEE (reference sequence). The CDR3 has 16 amino acids. Trimming removed 1 base from V and 4 bases from J, with 17 bases in between. Partial CDR3 DNA: TGTGCCAGCAGCTTGCCCGGGACTCCTAGGGGAGAGACC. Translated: CASSLPGTPRGET. The CDR3, in full, reads CASSLPGTPRGETQYF.

This clone was recorded many times. Here the CDR3 reads CAHLGGDTQYF. The sequenced CDR3 bases are TGTGCCCACCTCGGGGGAGATACG. The chain uses TRBV5-8 and TRBJ2-3; weak D call: TRBD2 (6 bases). Read sequence stops 3 residues before the CDR3 end, and the germline J gene provides the missing end. Deletions cut 10 bases from V and 5 bases from J, with 11 bases between. Germline CDR1 and CDR2: SGHTS and YDEGEE. The CDR3 totals 11 residues.

This clone was seen ten or more times. The read terminates 3 residues before the CDR3 end, so the remaining end is supplied by the germline J gene. The rearrangement joins TRBV28 to TRBJ2-7; TRBD2 matches at 8 bases. Looked up from germline, CDR1 is MDHEN and CDR2 is SYDVKM. The V segment lost 6 bases and the J segment 0 bases; nucleotides outside the gene matches: 4. The CDR3 contains 14 residues. The part of the CDR3 DNA that was read is TGTGCCAGCAGACCAGGGACTAGCTCCTACGAG. Translation: CASRPGTSSYE. The full CDR3 protein reads CASRPGTSSYEQYF.

As concerns this clone: The CDR3 goes on 3 residues after the read ends, and that part is filled in from the germline J gene. V gene TRBV19 combines with J gene TRBJ2-1, with 8 bases lining up with TRBD2. Losses at the gene ends were 10 bases for V and 7 bases for J; bases not matched to a gene: 12. In germline, CDR1 is LNHDA, CDR2 SQIVND (reference sequence). CDR3 length equals 14 residues. The CDR3 sequence is CATLARGVENEQFF. Partial CDR3 DNA: TGTGCCACCTTGGCGCGGGGGGTTGAAAATGAG.

This clone occurred many times. The CDR3 end falls 3 residues outside the read, so it is completed with the germline J gene. This chain links TRBV30 with TRBJ1-6; the D is unclear. The CDR3 spans 12 residues. Germline V lookup: CDR1 GTSNPN, CDR2 SVGIG (reference sequence). Between the trimmed V and J ends, which lost 1 base and 10 bases, there was a span of 8 bases. The covered CDR3 bases are TGTGCCTGGAGTGCCGGAGGGTCACCC. It yields the protein CAWSAGGSP. In full, the CDR3 reads CAWSAGGSPLHF. Filled out from reference TRBV30 and TRBJ1-6, the complete variable domain reads SQTIHQWPATLVQPVGSPLSLECTVEGTSNPNLYWYRQAAGRGLQLLFYSVGIGQISSEVPQNLSASRPQDRQFILSSKKLLLSDSGFYLCAWSAGGSPLHFGNGTRLTVT.

This clone appeared many times. The sequence runs out 3 residues before the end of the CDR3; the remainder is reconstructed from the germline J gene. The rearrangement links TRBV20-1 to TRBJ1-6, with 8 bases aligning to TRBD1. The germline V gene has CDR1 DFQATT and CDR2 SNEGSKA (reference sequence). CDR3 length: 16 amino acids. V was pared by 0 bases and J by 12 bases, with 13 bases of the junction left unmatched. CDR3 DNA (partial): TGCAGTGCTAGAGATGCAGGACAGGGCACCCTTGGACCC. Translating gives CSARDAGQGTLGP. The CDR3 reads in full as CSARDAGQGTLGPLHF.

This clone appeared many times. The CDR3 extends 3 residues past the end of the read, so its final part is completed from the germline J gene. Other DNA sequences in this specimen translate into the identical CDR3. The chain recombines TRBV20-1 with TRBJ2-7; D gene uncertain. The CDR3 has 14 amino acids. Deletions cut 3 bases from V and 2 bases from J, with 14 bases between. Germline V CDR1 and CDR2: DFQATT, SNEGSKA (reference sequence). The CDR3 bases that were read are TGCAGTGCTAGCGACCCCAGCGAACCCTACGAG. Translating it yields CSASDPSEPYE. In full, the CDR3 is CSASDPSEPYEQYF.

This clone has at least ten counts. The read is 3 residues too short to cover the CDR3 end, so that end is filled in from the germline J gene. This chain joins TRBV7-2 and TRBJ2-2; TRBD2 matches at 8 bases. Germline V gives CDR1 SGHTA, CDR2 FQGNSA. The trim removed 5 bases at V and 5 bases at J, leaving 7 bases unmatched. This CDR3 is built from 15 residues. The CDR3 bases that were read are TGTGCCAGCAGCACCGGGGGGGTTGGTACCGGGGAG. Translated: CASSTGGVGTGE. The entire CDR3 protein is CASSTGGVGTGELFF. Variable domain in full (rest from reference TRBV7-2 and TRBJ2-2): GAGVSQSPSNKVTEKGKDVELRCDPISGHTALYWYRQSLGQGLEFLIYFQGNSAPDKSGLPSDRFSAERTGGSVSTLTIQRTQQEDSAVYLCASSTGGVGTGELFFGEGSRLTVL.

This clone was counted at least ten times. The observed sequence ends 3 residues before the CDR3 terminus, with the missing tail filled in from the germline J gene. The chain has TRBV5-6 and TRBJ2-7; the D gene is possibly TRBD2 (6 bases). V lost 5 bases, J lost 6 bases, and 9 bases lay in between. The CDR3 spans 11 residues. Germline CDR1 is SGHDT and CDR2 is YYEEEE. CDR3 loop: CASSLAAEQYF. CDR3 DNA (partial): TGTGCCAGCAGTTTAGCGGCCGAG.

This clone occurred many times. The read is 3 residues too short to cover the CDR3 end, so that end is filled in from the germline J gene. V gene TRBV5-1 combines with J gene TRBJ2-3, with 7 bases lining up with TRBD1. The CDR3 is 15 residues long. Germline assignment: CDR1 SGHRS and CDR2 YFSETQ. The V gene end was trimmed by 2 bases and the J gene end by 1 base; junction bases not matched to a gene: 4. The CDR3 bases that were read are TGCGCCAGCAGCTTACAGGGGTTTGGCACAGATACG. Translated: CASSLQGFGTDT. The entire CDR3 protein reads CASSLQGFGTDTQYF. Using reference TRBV5-1 and TRBJ2-3 for the parts outside the CDR3, the full variable domain is KAGVTQTPRYLIKTRGQQVTLSCSPISGHRSVSWYQQTPGQGLQFLFEYFSETQRNKGNFPGRFSGRQFSNSRSEMNVSTLELGDSALYLCASSLQGFGTDTQYFGPGTRLTVL.

This clone showed up many times. The DNA ends 3 residues before the CDR3 does, and the rest of the CDR3 is filled in from the germline J gene. The chain recombines TRBV7-2 with TRBJ1-2; D perhaps matches TRBD1 (5 bases). CDR1 is SGHTA and CDR2 is FQGNSA in the germline V gene. V lost 5 bases, J lost 2 bases, and 9 bases lay in between. This CDR3 region has 13 residues. The chain's CDR3 is CASSQGENYGYTF. CDR3 bases read: TGTGCCAGCAGCCAAGGGGAAAACTATGGC.

This clone has a count of ten or more. The read gets to within 3 residues of the CDR3 end, and the germline J gene fills in the rest. The chain has TRBV6-2 or TRBV6-3 and TRBJ1-1; the D gene is possibly TRBD1 (5 bases). The CDR3 covers 11 residues. Trimming shortened V by 6 bases and J by 7 bases, and 9 bases separated the two germline ends. CDR1 is MNHEY and CDR2 is SVGEGT in the germline V gene. The DNA read from the CDR3 is TGTGCCAGCAGCAGACAGTTTGAA. Protein: CASSRQFE. The entire CDR3 is CASSRQFEAFF.

Ten or more counts support this clone. The CDR3 goes on 3 residues after the read ends, and that part is filled in from the germline J gene. J is TRBJ1-2 and V is TRBV10-3; D ambiguous. This CDR3 region has 12 residues. Germline V gives CDR1 ENHRY, CDR2 SYGVKD. V gave up 0 bases and J gave up 5 bases, with 4 bases separating them. CDR3: CAISESAYGYTF. CDR3 DNA, as far as it was read: TGTGCCATCAGTGAGTCGGCATATGGC.

This clone has just a few counts. This chain's CDR3 is CASSLGQINQPQHF. The sequenced part of the CDR3 DNA is TGTGCCAGCAGCTTGGGACAGATCAATCAGCCC. The chain carries TRBV7-2 and TRBJ1-5, with 7 bases identical to TRBD1. Read sequence stops 3 residues before the CDR3 end, and the germline J gene provides the missing end. The CDR3 covers 14 residues. After removal of 3 bases from V and 3 bases from J, the junction contained 2 bases not matched to a gene. The V gene's germline CDR1 is SGHTA and CDR2 FQGNSA.

This clone occurred many times. The CDR3 end is not reached by the read, which stops 3 residues before it; the germline J gene fills it in. This chain connects TRBV7-9 to TRBJ2-1, with a weak D call TRBD2 (5 bases). V lost 2 bases, J lost 8 bases, and 16 bases lay in between. The V gene's germline CDR1 is SEHNR and CDR2 FQNEAQ (reference sequence). This CDR3 comprises 15 residues. The CDR3 protein is CASSLREEGRHEQFF. CDR3 DNA, as far as it was read: TGTGCCAGCAGCTTACGCGAAGAGGGCAGGCATGAG. Supplemented by reference TRBV7-9 and TRBJ2-1, the full variable domain reads DTGVSQNPRHKITKRGQNVTFRCDPISEHNRLYWYRQTLGQGPEFLTYFQNEAQLEKSRLLSDRFSAERPKGSFSTLEIQRTEQGDSAMYLCASSLREEGRHEQFFGPGTRLTVL.

This clone was counted ten times or more. The read ends 3 residues shy of where the CDR3 ends; the end is completed using the germline J gene. The chain couples TRBV18 to TRBJ2-5; TRBD2 agrees at 11 bases. With 0 bases clipped from V and 3 bases from J, the junction kept 0 bases outside the gene matches. There are 15 residues in the CDR3. CDR1 KGHSH and CDR2 LQKENI come from the germline V gene. The CDR3 protein is CASSPPLAGEETQYF. Partial CDR3 DNA: TGTGCCAGCTCACCACCACTAGCGGGAGAAGAGACC.

In its sample, this clone was seen many times. The CDR3 goes on 3 residues after the read ends, and that part is filled in from the germline J gene. The chain uses TRBV5-1 and TRBJ2-7; tentative D call: TRBD1 (5 bases). The CDR3 contains 16 residues. Deletions cut 0 bases from V and 6 bases from J, with 19 bases between. Per germline, CDR1 SGHRS and CDR2 YFSETQ. Partial CDR3 DNA: TGCGCCAGCAGCTTGGTGGGTATCCAGGGTAGGGTCGAG. Translation gives CASSLVGIQGRVE. The whole CDR3 protein reads CASSLVGIQGRVEQYF.

Ten or more counts support this clone. Read data end 3 residues before the CDR3 end; the end is taken from the germline J gene. This chain links TRBV19 with TRBJ1-2, with D unclear. The V end was cut by 1 base, the J end by 4 bases, with 10 bases between. Germline V lookup: CDR1 LNHDA, CDR2 SQIVND (reference sequence). The CDR3 totals 14 residues. The CDR3 bases that were read are TGTGCCAGTAGTATAGCAACGGCTAGCTATGGC. Protein: CASSIATASYG. The whole CDR3 reads CASSIATASYGYTF.

At least ten counts were recorded for this clone. The CDR3 is cut off 3 residues early in the read; its end comes from the germline J gene. The chain is built from TRBV20-1 and TRBJ2-1; 9 bases map to TRBD2. Per germline, CDR1 DFQATT and CDR2 SNEGSKA (reference sequence). CDR3 length: 14 residues. V lost 1 base, J lost 8 bases, and 6 bases stayed unmatched. CDR3 DNA (partial): TGCAGTGCTAGAGTATTAGCGGGAGCCCATGAG. Translation: CSARVLAGAHE. The complete CDR3 reads CSARVLAGAHEQFF.

This clone appeared many times. This chain's CDR3 is CASSLAGVPEQFF. The CDR3 bases that were read are TGCGCCAGCAGCCTAGCGGGAGTTCCTGAG. This rearrangement joins TRBV4-1 to TRBJ2-1; 9 nucleotides line up with TRBD2. The read falls 3 residues short of the CDR3 end, and the missing part is taken from the germline J gene. Germline CDR1 reads MGHRA; CDR2 reads YSYEKL. The CDR3 contains 13 residues. With 4 bases clipped from V and 9 bases from J, the junction kept 4 bases outside the gene matches.

This clone has a count of ten or more. The read stops 3 residues short of the end of the CDR3; the missing end is completed from the germline J gene. The chain carries TRBV7-9 and TRBJ2-1; 10 nucleotides agree with TRBD2. Trimming removed 5 bases from V and 5 bases from J; junction bases left unmatched: 6. Germline V gene lookup returns CDR1 SEHNR and CDR2 FQNEAQ (reference sequence). This CDR3 comprises 15 residues. The DNA read from the CDR3 is TGTGCCAGCAGCCTCGGACTAGCGGTAAACAATGAG. Amino acid sequence: CASSLGLAVNNE. The full CDR3 protein is CASSLGLAVNNEQFF.